The 8 T cell receptor beta chains presented below share a single source sample, sequenced in a study of CD8 T cells in Susac syndrome. A quantity of about 0.5 to 1 ug RNA underwent reverse transcription using random hexamers. MiXCR, applied by TCRdb to the immunoSEQ multiplex PCR reads, yields one record per CDR3 protein. The sample has about 300,000 distinct CDR3 sequences; approximately 91% are singletons. Sequencing used CD8+ T cells from PBMCs. These receptors were taken from a human donor with multiple sclerosis.

This chain uses TRBV4-2 with TRBJ2-1; 15 bases line up with TRBD2. Trimming took 4 bases from V and 5 from J; bases not matched to a gene: 9. The germline V gene encodes CDR1 LGHNA and CDR2 YNFKEQ. The CDR3 runs 18 residues. This chain's CDR3 is CASSPPGTSGGNDNEQFF. The CDR3, as DNA: TGTGCCAGCAGCCCCCCCGGGACTAGCGGGGGGAACGACAATGAGCAGTTCTTC.

The chain has TRBV3-1 and TRBJ2-7; D is undetermined. CDR1 and CDR2 (germline): LGHDT, YNNKEL (reference sequence). The CDR3 is made up of 15 amino acids. With 2 bases removed from V and 2 bases from J, the gap between germline ends came to 13 bases. Written as DNA, the CDR3 is TGTGCCAGCAGCCAATGGGCGGTTCTACCCTACGAGCAGTACTTC. It is translated as CASSQWAVLPYEQYF.

The V call is TRBV7-8, the J call TRBJ2-3; 7 nucleotides align to TRBD2. CDR3 length: 14 residues. Germline assignment: CDR1 SGHVS and CDR2 FQNEAQ. Unmatched junction bases numbered 4, after V lost 5 bases and J lost 2 bases. The CDR3 sequence is CASSHGTITDTQYF. The CDR3 nucleotides read TGTGCCAGCAGCCATGGGACTATCACAGATACGCAGTATTTT.

This chain joins TRBV7-6 and TRBJ1-5; no clear D. The germline V gene has CDR1 SGHVS and CDR2 FNYEAQ. The CDR3 spans 15 residues. V was cut by 1 base and J by 0 bases, with 7 bases left in between. As DNA, the CDR3 is TGTGCCAGCAGCTTAGTAGATTCTAGCAATCAGCCCCAGCATTTT. This codes for CASSLVDSSNQPQHF.

The rearrangement joins TRBV9 to TRBJ2-3; D is uncertain. Germline V gene lookup returns CDR1 SGDLS and CDR2 YYNGEE. There are 15 residues in the CDR3. Between the trimmed V and J ends, which lost 3 bases and 2 bases, there was a span of 13 bases. Here the CDR3 reads CASSASRIPTDTQYF. CDR3 coding DNA: TGTGCCAGCAGCGCCTCACGCATCCCCACAGATACGCAGTATTTT. The whole variable domain, filled in from reference TRBV9 and TRBJ2-3, reads DSGVTQTPKHLITATGQRVTLRCSPRSGDLSVYWYQQSLDQGLQFLIQYYNGEERAKGNILERFSAQQFPDLHSELNLSSLELGDSALYFCASSASRIPTDTQYFGPGTRLTVL.

The chain combines TRBV27 with TRBJ2-2, with 8 nucleotides matching TRBD2. With 5 bases clipped from V and 6 bases from J, the junction kept 5 bases outside the gene matches. Germline V gives CDR1 MNHEY, CDR2 SMNVEV (reference sequence). The CDR3 spans 14 residues. In nucleotides, the CDR3 is TGTGCCAGCAGTATCTTCGGGGGGGCCGGGGAGCTGTTTTTT. Amino acid sequence: CASSIFGGAGELFF.

The chain is built from TRBV28 and TRBJ2-7, with TRBD2 matching 13 bases. The CDR3 spans 17 residues. J was trimmed by 2 bases and V by 3 bases; bases with no gene match: 7. Germline CDR1 reads MDHEN; CDR2 reads SYDVKM. CDR3: CASSLVMGLAGTYEQYF. The CDR3 region has the DNA TGTGCCAGCAGTTTGGTTATGGGACTAGCGGGAACCTACGAGCAGTACTTC.

This chain links TRBV5-1 with TRBJ2-5; 13 nucleotides agree with TRBD2. V was pared by 2 bases and J by 5 bases, with 6 bases of the junction left unmatched. The germline V gene encodes CDR1 SGHRS and CDR2 YFSETQ. CDR3 length: 16 amino acids. The DNA for the CDR3 is TGCGCCAGCAGCTTCGGACTAGCGGGAGTCAGGGAGACCCAGTACTTC. It is translated as CASSFGLAGVRETQYF.